The sequence of this TCR beta chain was determined in a study of OX40 agonist ivuxolimab in advanced cancers. Background on the study: The dose-escalation cohort had hepatocellular carcinoma, melanoma, renal cell or head and neck cancer. Study conclusions and caveats: CD8+ T cells were the subset that, on average, had more expanded clones than CD4+. Blood T cells, both CD4+ and CD8+, expanded clonally by week 6 at 0.1 to 3.0 mg/kg.

The CDR3 has 14 amino acids. V dropped 5 bases and J dropped 2 bases, with 13 bases sitting between them. Looked up from germline, CDR1 is LNHDA and CDR2 is SQIVND (reference sequence). The data were produced by immunoSEQ multiplex PCR, yet TCRdb's version contains in-frame clones alone and is incomplete. The repertoire holds roughly 43,000 clones, with roughly 88% as singletons. In regard to this clone: The antigen remains unidentified.

Exclusion applied to patients with autoimmune disease history or systemic immunosuppression. Material: CD4+ or CD8+ T cells sorted from blood, obtained in a trial of the OX40 agonist ivuxolimab. The V and J genes are TRBV19 and TRBJ2-7; TRBD2 might be the D (5 bases). The sequence was obtained from an adult with an advanced solid tumor such as melanoma, head and neck, liver or kidney cancer. CDR3 in amino acids: CASSAIGGPYEQYF. The CDR3 coding sequence is TGTGCCAGTAGTGCCATTGGAGGACCCTACGAGCAGTACTTC. Combining the CDR3 with reference TRBV19 and TRBJ2-7 gives the whole variable domain DGGITQSPKYLFRKEGQNVTLSCEQNLNHDAMYWYRQDPGQGLRLIYYSQIVNDFQKGDIAEGYSVSREKKESFPLTVTSAQKNPTAFYLCASSAIGGPYEQYFGPGTRLTVT.